The text below deals with one T cell receptor beta chain. The CDR3 is 15 amino acids. Germline loops: CDR1 SGDLS, CDR2 YYNGEE. With 4 bases clipped from V and 4 bases from J, the junction kept 9 bases outside the gene matches. The PCR ran on 60 Vbeta and 13 Jbeta primers. TCRdb keeps only in-frame clones here, not all; method: immunoSEQ multiplex PCR. The profile shows around 160,000 clones, under 70% of them singletons. This sample was taken from a study of cytomegalovirus exposure and HLA in healthy donors. The material sequenced was PBMCs. The origin of this receptor is a woman aged 40 to 50 in good health and CMV-seropositive. The V gene is TRBV9, the J gene TRBJ1-2, with TRBD1 identical over 8 bases. The CDR3 DNA reads TGTGCCAGCAGCCCATCGACAGGGGAGCCCTATGGCTACACCTTC. Translating it yields CASSPSTGEPYGYTF.